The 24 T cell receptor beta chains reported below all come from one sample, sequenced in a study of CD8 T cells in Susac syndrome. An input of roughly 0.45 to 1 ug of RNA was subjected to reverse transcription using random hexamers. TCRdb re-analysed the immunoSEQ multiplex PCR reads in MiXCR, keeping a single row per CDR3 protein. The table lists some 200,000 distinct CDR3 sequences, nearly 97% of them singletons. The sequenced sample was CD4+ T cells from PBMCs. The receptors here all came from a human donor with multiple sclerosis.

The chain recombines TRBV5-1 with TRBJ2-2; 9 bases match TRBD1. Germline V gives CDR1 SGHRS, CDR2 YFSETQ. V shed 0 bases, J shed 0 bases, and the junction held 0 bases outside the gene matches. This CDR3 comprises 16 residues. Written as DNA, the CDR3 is TGCGCCAGCAGCTTGGGACAGGGGGCGAACACCGGGGAGCTGTTTTTT. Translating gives CASSLGQGANTGELFF.

The CDR3 sequence is CASSPTGQGYGYTF. In DNA, the CDR3 is TGTGCCAGCAGCCCTACCGGACAGGGCTATGGCTACACCTTC. The genes are TRBV13 and TRBJ1-2; TRBD1 matches at 8 bases. V lost 5 bases and J lost 4; bases outside the gene matches: 6. There are 14 residues in the CDR3. The V gene's germline CDR1 is PRHDT and CDR2 FYEKMQ (reference sequence).

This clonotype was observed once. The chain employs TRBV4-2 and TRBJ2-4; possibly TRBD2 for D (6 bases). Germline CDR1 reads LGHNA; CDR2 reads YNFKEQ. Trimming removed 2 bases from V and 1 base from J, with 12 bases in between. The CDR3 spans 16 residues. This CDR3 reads CASSQSAAGAKNIQYF. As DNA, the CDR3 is TGTGCCAGCAGCCAATCCGCGGCGGGGGCCAAAAACATTCAGTACTTC.

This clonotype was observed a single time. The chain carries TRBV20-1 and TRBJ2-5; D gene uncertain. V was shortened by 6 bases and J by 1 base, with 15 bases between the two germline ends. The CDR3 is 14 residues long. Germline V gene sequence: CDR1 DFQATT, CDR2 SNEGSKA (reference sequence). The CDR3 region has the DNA TGCAGTGCCCACCCCCCAGGAACCCAAGAGACCCAGTACTTC. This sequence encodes CSAHPPGTQETQYF.

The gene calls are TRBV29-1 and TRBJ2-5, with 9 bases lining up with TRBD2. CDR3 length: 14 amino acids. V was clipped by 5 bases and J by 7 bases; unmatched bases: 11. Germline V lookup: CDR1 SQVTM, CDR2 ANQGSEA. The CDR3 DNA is TGCAGCGTTTTCTTGCGACTAGCGGACGGGACCCAGTACTTC. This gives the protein CSVFLRLADGTQYF.

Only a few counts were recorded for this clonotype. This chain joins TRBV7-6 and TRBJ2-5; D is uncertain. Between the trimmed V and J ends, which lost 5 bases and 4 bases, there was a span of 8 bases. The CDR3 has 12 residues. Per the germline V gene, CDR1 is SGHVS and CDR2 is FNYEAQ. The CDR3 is CASSPGAETQYF. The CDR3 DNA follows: TGTGCCAGCAGCCCAGGTGCAGAGACCCAGTACTTC.

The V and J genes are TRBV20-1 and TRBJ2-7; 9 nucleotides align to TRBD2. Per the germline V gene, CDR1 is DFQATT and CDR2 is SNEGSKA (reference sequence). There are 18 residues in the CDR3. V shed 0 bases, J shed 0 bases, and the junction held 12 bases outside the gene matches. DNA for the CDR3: TGCAGTGCTAGAGATCGGAATAGCGGGGGACCGCGCTCCTACGAGCAGTACTTC. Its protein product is CSARDRNSGGPRSYEQYF.

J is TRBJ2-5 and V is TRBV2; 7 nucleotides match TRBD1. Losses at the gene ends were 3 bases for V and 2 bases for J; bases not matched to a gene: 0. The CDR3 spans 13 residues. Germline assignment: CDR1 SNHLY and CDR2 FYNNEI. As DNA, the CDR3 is TGTGCCAGCAGTGAGGACAGGCAAGAGACCCAGTACTTC. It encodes CASSEDRQETQYF.

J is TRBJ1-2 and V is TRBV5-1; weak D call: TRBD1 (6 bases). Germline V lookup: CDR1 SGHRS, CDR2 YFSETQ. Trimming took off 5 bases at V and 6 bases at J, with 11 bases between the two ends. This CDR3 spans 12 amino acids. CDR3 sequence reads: CASRERDNGYTF. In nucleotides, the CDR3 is TGCGCCAGCAGGGAACGGGACAATGGCTACACCTTC.

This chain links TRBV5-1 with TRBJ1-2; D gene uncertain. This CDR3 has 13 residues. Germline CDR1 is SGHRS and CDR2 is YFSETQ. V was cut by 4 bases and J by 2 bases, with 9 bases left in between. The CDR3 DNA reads TGCGCCAGCAGCCCCGCCAAGAACTATGGCTACACCTTC. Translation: CASSPAKNYGYTF.

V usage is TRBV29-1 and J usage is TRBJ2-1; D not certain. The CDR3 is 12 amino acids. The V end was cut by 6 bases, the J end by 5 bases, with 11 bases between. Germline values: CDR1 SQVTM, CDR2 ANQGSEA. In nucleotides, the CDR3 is TGCAGCGTCCGATGGACCGACAATGAGCAGTTCTTC. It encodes CSVRWTDNEQFF.

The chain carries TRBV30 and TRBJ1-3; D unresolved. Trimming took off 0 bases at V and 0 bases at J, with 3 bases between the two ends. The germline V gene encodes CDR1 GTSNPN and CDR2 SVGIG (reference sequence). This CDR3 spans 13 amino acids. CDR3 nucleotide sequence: TGTGCCTGGAGTGTGATCTCTGGAAACACCATATATTTT. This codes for CAWSVISGNTIYF.

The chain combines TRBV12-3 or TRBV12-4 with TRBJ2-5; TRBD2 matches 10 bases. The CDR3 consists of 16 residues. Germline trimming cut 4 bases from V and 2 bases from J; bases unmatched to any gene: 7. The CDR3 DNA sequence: TGTGCCAGCAGTTCCCTTGGACTAGCGGTACAAGAGACCCAGTACTTC. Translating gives CASSSLGLAVQETQYF.

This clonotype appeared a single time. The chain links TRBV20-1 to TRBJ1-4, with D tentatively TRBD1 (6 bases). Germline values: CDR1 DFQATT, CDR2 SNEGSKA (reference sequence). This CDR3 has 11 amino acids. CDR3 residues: CRAQGNEKLFF. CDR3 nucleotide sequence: TGCAGGGCCCAGGGGAATGAAAAACTGTTTTTT.

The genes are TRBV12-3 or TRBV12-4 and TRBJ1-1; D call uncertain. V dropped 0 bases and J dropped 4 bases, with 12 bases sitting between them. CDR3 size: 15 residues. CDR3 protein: CASSLAGQLSTEAFF. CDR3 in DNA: TGTGCCAGCAGTTTAGCTGGCCAACTTAGCACTGAAGCTTTCTTT.

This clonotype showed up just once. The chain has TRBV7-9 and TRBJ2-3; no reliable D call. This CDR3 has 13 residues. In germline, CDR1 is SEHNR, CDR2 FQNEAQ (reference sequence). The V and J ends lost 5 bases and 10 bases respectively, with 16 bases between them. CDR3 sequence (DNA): TGTGCCAGCAGCCCCACCCCGGCAGTGTCGCAGTATTTT. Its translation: CASSPTPAVSQYF.

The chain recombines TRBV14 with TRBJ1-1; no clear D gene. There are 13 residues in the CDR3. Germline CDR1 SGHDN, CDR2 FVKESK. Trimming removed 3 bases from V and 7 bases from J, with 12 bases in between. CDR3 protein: CASSQAEAGEAFF. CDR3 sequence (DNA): TGTGCCAGCAGCCAGGCAGAGGCTGGTGAAGCTTTCTTT.

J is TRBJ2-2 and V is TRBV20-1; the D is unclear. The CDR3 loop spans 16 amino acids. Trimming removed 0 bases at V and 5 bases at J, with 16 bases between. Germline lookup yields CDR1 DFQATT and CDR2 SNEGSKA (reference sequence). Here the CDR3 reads CSARDASRRATGELFF. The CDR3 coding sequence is TGCAGTGCTAGAGATGCATCGCGGAGAGCAACCGGGGAGCTGTTTTTT.

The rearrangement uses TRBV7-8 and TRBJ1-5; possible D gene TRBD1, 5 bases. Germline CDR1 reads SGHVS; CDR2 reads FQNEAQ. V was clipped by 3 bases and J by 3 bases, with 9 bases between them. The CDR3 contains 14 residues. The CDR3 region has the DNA TGTGCCAGCAGCTTCACAGGTGTCAATCAGCCCCAGCATTTT. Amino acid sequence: CASSFTGVNQPQHF.

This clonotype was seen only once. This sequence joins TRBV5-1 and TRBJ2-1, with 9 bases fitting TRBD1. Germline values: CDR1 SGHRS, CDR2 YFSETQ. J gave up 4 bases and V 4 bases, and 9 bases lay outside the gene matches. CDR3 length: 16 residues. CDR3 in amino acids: CASSPGRDRDYNEQFF. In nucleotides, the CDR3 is TGCGCCAGCAGCCCGGGACGGGACAGGGATTACAATGAGCAGTTCTTC. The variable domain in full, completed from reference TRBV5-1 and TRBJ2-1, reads KAGVTQTPRYLIKTRGQQVTLSCSPISGHRSVSWYQQTPGQGLQFLFEYFSETQRNKGNFPGRFSGRQFSNSRSEMNVSTLELGDSALYLCASSPGRDRDYNEQFFGPGTRLTVL.

The CDR3 sequence is CASKSVSKGTF. The CDR3 DNA reads as TGTGCCAGCAAGTCCGTTTCCAAGGGCACCTTC. This chain connects TRBV28 to TRBJ1-2; D is unresolved. The germline V gene encodes CDR1 MDHEN and CDR2 SYDVKM. The CDR3 consists of 11 residues. The germline V and J ends were trimmed by 7 bases and 13 bases, with 16 bases remaining between them.

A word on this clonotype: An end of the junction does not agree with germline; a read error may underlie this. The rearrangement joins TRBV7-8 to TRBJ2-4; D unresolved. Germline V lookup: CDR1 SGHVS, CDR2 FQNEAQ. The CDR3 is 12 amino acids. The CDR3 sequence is CASRERSEPWQF. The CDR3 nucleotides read TGTGCCAGCAGAGAAAGGAGCGAACCCTGGCAATTC.

CDR3 in DNA: TGTGCCAGCACCAAATTCGGGACAGGGAATTCACCCCTCCACTTT. Translated, it gives CASTKFGTGNSPLHF. The V call is TRBV12-3 or TRBV12-4, the J call TRBJ1-6; 9 nucleotides line up with TRBD1. The length of the CDR3 is 15 residues. Unmatched junction bases numbered 8, after V lost 7 bases and J lost 7 bases.

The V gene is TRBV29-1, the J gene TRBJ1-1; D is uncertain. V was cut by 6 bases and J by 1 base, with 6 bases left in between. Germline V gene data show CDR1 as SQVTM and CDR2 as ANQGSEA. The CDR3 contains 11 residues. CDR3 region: CSVQRNTEAFF. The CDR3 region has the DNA TGCAGCGTGCAGCGGAACACTGAAGCTTTCTTT.